The sequence of this TCR beta chain was determined in a study of T-cell reconstitution after alpha-beta-depleted transplantation in children. The CDR3 extends over 13 amino acids. Germline values: CDR1 KGHDR, CDR2 SFDVKD. Trimming left V 8 bases short and J 8 bases short, with 12 bases between. Study findings and constraints: It was reported that alpha-beta T cells came from several hundred expanded graft clones (about two months after transplant). Newly generated T cells supplied most T-cell counts and diversity one year post-transplant.

On this clonotype itself: Its antigen is unknown.

Preparation of the TCRbeta library used unique molecular identifiers. TCRdb re-called the PCR reads through MiXCR, storing one row per CDR3 protein. This table holds 70,000 to 95,000 distinct CDR3 sequences, 15% to 19% found once. The chain combines TRBV24-1 with TRBJ1-6, with D maybe TRBD1 (6 bases). The sample here was PBMCs, mostly from graft donor cells, taken 180 days after TCRalphabeta/CD19-depleted stem cell transplant. This sequence was found in a male patient aged 2 to 9 who had a stem cell transplant for acute lymphoblastic leukemia, so the T cells may come from the graft donor. The chain's CDR3 is CATKRDIDSPLHF. In nucleotides, the CDR3 is TGTGCCACCAAGAGGGACATCGATTCACCCCTCCACTTT.